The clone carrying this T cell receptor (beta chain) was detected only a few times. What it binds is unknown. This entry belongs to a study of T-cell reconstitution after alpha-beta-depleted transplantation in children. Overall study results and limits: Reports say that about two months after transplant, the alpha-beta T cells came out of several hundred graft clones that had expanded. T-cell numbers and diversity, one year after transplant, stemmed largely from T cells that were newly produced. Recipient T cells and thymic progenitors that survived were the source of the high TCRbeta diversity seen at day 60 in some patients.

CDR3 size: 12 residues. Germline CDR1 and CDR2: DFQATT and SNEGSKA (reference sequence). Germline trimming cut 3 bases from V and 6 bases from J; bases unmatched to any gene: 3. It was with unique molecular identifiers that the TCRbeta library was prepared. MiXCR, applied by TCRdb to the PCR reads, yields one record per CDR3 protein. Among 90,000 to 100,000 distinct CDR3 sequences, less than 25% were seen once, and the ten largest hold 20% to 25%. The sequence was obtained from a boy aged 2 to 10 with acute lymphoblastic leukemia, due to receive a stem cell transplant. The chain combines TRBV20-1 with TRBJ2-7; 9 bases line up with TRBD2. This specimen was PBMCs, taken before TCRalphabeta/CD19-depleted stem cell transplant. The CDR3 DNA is TGCAGTGCTAGGCTAGCGGGATCCGAGCAGTACTTC. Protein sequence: CSARLAGSEQYF.